This TCR beta chain was documented in a study of T cell responses to AZD1222 COVID-19 vaccine. General study points: It should be noted that donors were predominantly white British and more often female, and clonal diversity was possibly underestimated. The span of vaccine-associated CD4 TCRs extended across spike, with dominance at 160-218 and 743-854.

This CDR3 region has 15 residues. The V end was cut by 5 bases, the J end by 4 bases, with 15 bases between. Germline V gene lookup returns CDR1 SNHLY and CDR2 FYNNEI. Turning to this clone: The target antigen is unknown.

Using immunoSEQ multiplex PCR, the repertoire was profiled, and TCRdb retains in-frame clones only, with some absent. Among approximately 89,000 clones listed, under 95% were seen once. This material consisted of peripheral blood, taken on day 0 of MenACWY control vaccination. This rearrangement joins TRBV2 to TRBJ1-5, with D perhaps matching TRBD1 (5 bases). This clonotype was obtained from an adult in good health. CDR3 residues: CASSYGDRPNQPQHF. The CDR3 region has the DNA TGTGCCAGCAGTTACGGGGACCGGCCGAATCAGCCCCAGCATTTT.